The sequence of this T cell receptor (beta chain) was determined in a study of cytomegalovirus exposure and HLA in healthy donors. The V gene lost 1 base and the J gene lost 2 bases, with 11 bases spanning the gap. CDR1 and CDR2 (germline): LGHNA, YSLEER. This CDR3 is built from 15 residues. Researchers ran the PCR with 60 Vbeta and 13 Jbeta primers. Using immunoSEQ multiplex PCR, the repertoire was profiled, and TCRdb retains in-frame clones only, with some absent. Of roughly 140,000 clones in the sample, 60% to 85% are singletons; the top ten hold 2.5% to 3.5%. The sequencing sample was made of PBMCs. The gene calls are TRBV4-3 and TRBJ2-5, with a possible D match to TRBD2 (5 bases). This TCR was recovered from a male donor in good health and CMV-seronegative. DNA for the CDR3: TGCGCCAGCAGCCAAGGGAGCCCGGGGCAAGAGACCCAGTACTTC. This gives the protein CASSQGSPGQETQYF.